The 21 T cell receptor beta chains reported below all come from one sample, sequenced in a study of blood T cell repertoires in COVID-19. Data came from immunoSEQ multiplex PCR; TCRdb stores just in-frame clones and leaves some out. The data hold about 260,000 clones, with around nine tenths observed a single time. Specimen: peripheral blood. The receptors originated from a woman aged 60-70 years with COVID-19, enrolled during active disease.

This chain uses TRBV19 with TRBJ1-5, with 7 positions matching TRBD1. This CDR3 has 17 amino acids. V shed 4 bases and J 3 bases; nucleotides not matched to a gene: 12. From germline, CDR1 is LNHDA and CDR2 SQIVND (reference sequence). The CDR3: CASSNIRTGASNQPQHF. CDR3 DNA sequence: TGTGCCAGTAGTAATATCCGTACAGGGGCCTCCAATCAGCCCCAGCATTTT.

The V and J genes are TRBV6-2 or TRBV6-3 and TRBJ2-7; 8 bases are a match to TRBD2. The CDR3 spans 14 residues. Losses at the gene ends were 7 bases for V and 6 bases for J; bases not matched to a gene: 11. Germline CDR1 is MNHEY and CDR2 is SVGEGT. The chain's CDR3 is CASTPGTRGREQYF. In DNA, the CDR3 is TGTGCCAGCACCCCAGGGACTAGGGGCCGCGAGCAGTACTTC.

This clone was seen a single time. The rearrangement uses TRBV7-9 and TRBJ1-1; D is uncertain. V was pared by 1 base and J by 0 bases, with 9 bases between. This CDR3 region has 15 residues. The V gene's germline CDR1 is SEHNR and CDR2 FQNEAQ (reference sequence). CDR3 loop: CASSLVAGMNTEAFF. The CDR3 DNA sequence: TGTGCCAGCAGCTTAGTCGCAGGTATGAACACTGAAGCTTTCTTT.

V and J are TRBV30 and TRBJ2-1, with 8 positions matching TRBD1. The length of the CDR3 is 14 residues. V shed 6 bases and J 10 bases; nucleotides not matched to a gene: 14. The V gene's germline CDR1 is GTSNPN and CDR2 SVGIG (reference sequence). The CDR3: CACSTLAGGEEQFF. CDR3 sequence (DNA): TGTGCCTGCAGTACCCTGGCAGGGGGCGAAGAGCAGTTCTTC.

The V and J genes are TRBV6-2 or TRBV6-3 and TRBJ2-3; unclear D gene. Germline lookup yields CDR1 MNHEY and CDR2 SVGEGT. Trimming removed 5 bases at V and 6 bases at J, with 6 bases between. CDR3 length: 11 amino acids. As DNA, the CDR3 is TGTGCCAGCAGTAGAGGTGATACGCAGTATTTT. It translates to CASSRGDTQYF.

The chain carries TRBV24-1 and TRBJ2-1; the match to TRBD1 covers 7 bases. The CDR3 runs 15 residues. J lost 7 bases, V lost 3 bases, and 8 bases had no gene match. Looked up from germline, CDR1 is KGHDR and CDR2 is SFDVKD. In DNA, the CDR3 is TGTGCCACCAGTGATAGAACAGGGGCTCCGAATGAGCAGTTCTTC. Its translation is CATSDRTGAPNEQFF.

V usage is TRBV6-5 and J usage is TRBJ1-1, with D possibly matching TRBD1 (5 bases). Trimming took off 6 bases at V and 1 base at J, with 12 bases between the two ends. CDR1 and CDR2 from the germline V gene are MNHEY and SVGAGI. CDR3 length: 14 residues. The CDR3 DNA is TGTGCCAGCAGAACCGTGGGGGGGAACACTGAAGCTTTCTTT. Encoded protein: CASRTVGGNTEAFF.

The V and J genes are TRBV4-3 and TRBJ2-3, with D unclear. The CDR3 extends over 15 amino acids. V was shortened by 0 bases and J by 0 bases, with 7 bases between the two germline ends. Germline V gene sequence: CDR1 LGHNA, CDR2 YSLEER. The CDR3 nucleotides are TGCGCCAGCAGCCAAGATGGCGGTAGCACAGATACGCAGTATTTT. It yields the protein CASSQDGGSTDTQYF.

The chain recombines TRBV25-1 with TRBJ2-3, with TRBD2 matching over 9 bases. The germline CDR1 and CDR2 sequences are MGHDK and SYGVNS. With V trimmed by 6 bases and J by 1 base, 11 bases remained unmatched. CDR3 size: 17 residues. The CDR3 region is CASSDSLAGERTDTQYF. The CDR3 nucleotides read TGTGCCAGCAGCGACAGTTTAGCGGGAGAGCGCACAGATACGCAGTATTTT.

In this sample, this clone turned up many times. This rearrangement joins TRBV30 to TRBJ1-6, with TRBD1 identical over 7 bases. Germline-derived CDR1 and CDR2 are GTSNPN and SVGIG (reference sequence). The CDR3 is made up of 14 amino acids. With 2 bases clipped from V and 7 bases from J, the junction kept 5 bases outside the gene matches. In DNA form, the CDR3 reads TGTGCCTGGAGTTTTACAGGGGACAATTCACCCCTCCACTTT. Its protein product is CAWSFTGDNSPLHF.

The chain has TRBV5-8 and TRBJ2-5, with a tentative D call TRBD1 (6 bases). V was pared by 3 bases and J by 2 bases, with 8 bases between. Germline loops: CDR1 SGHTS, CDR2 YDEGEE. The CDR3 has 13 amino acids. The CDR3 nucleotides read TGTGCCAGCAGCTGGGGGCTACAAGAGACCCAGTACTTC. It yields the protein CASSWGLQETQYF.

The V and J genes are TRBV25-1 and TRBJ1-1; a possible D gene is TRBD1 (5 bases). The CDR3 is 11 amino acids. Per germline, CDR1 MGHDK and CDR2 SYGVNS. Trimming left V 6 bases short and J 10 bases short, with 12 bases between. The CDR3 protein is CASRWGTGAFF. The CDR3, as DNA: TGTGCCAGCAGATGGGGAACAGGAGCTTTCTTT.

Only a few counts were recorded for this clone. The CDR3 DNA reads TGTGCCAGCAGTTTTGGACTCAGCACAGATACGCAGTATTTT. This sequence encodes CASSFGLSTDTQYF. The chain links TRBV27 to TRBJ2-3; tentatively, D is TRBD2 (5 bases). This CDR3 is 14 amino acids long. Looked up from germline, CDR1 is MNHEY and CDR2 is SMNVEV (reference sequence). The V end lost 3 bases, the J end lost 0 bases, and 7 bases lay between the germline ends.

In its sample, this clone was seen once. The chain joins TRBV7-2 to TRBJ2-3; 11 bases are shared with TRBD2. Germline CDR1 SGHTA, CDR2 FQGNSA. J lost 6 bases, V lost 5 bases, and 7 bases had no gene match. The CDR3 covers 15 residues. CDR3 nucleotide sequence: TGTGCCAGCAGCCCCCGTGCTAGCGGGAGGGATACGCAGTATTTT. Its translation is CASSPRASGRDTQYF.

The chain links TRBV27 to TRBJ2-6; the D is unclear. CDR3 length equals 15 residues. Germline CDR1 and CDR2: MNHEY and SMNVEV (reference sequence). Trimming cost V 6 bases and J 0 bases, with 9 bases left between them. The CDR3 spells CASRLTASGANVLTF. CDR3 in DNA: TGTGCCAGCAGGTTAACAGCCTCTGGGGCCAACGTCCTGACTTTC.

This chain connects TRBV3-1 (or the pseudogene TRBV3-2) to TRBJ2-7; TRBD2 matches at 8 bases. The CDR3 consists of 14 residues. CDR1 is LGHDT and CDR2 is YNNKEL in the germline V gene (reference sequence). The trim removed 4 bases at V and 2 bases at J, leaving 4 bases unmatched. DNA for the CDR3: TGTGCCAGCAGCCTGCGGGGGGTGACCTACGAGCAGTACTTC. This gives the protein CASSLRGVTYEQYF.

This chain links TRBV19 with TRBJ2-4, with D perhaps matching TRBD1 (5 bases). The CDR3 loop spans 13 amino acids. Looked up from germline, CDR1 is LNHDA and CDR2 is SQIVND (reference sequence). Trimming shortened V by 7 bases and J by 8 bases, and 15 bases separated the two germline ends. The CDR3, as DNA: TGTGCCAGTAACGACAGACCTGGCGACATTCAGTACTTC. Translated, it gives CASNDRPGDIQYF.

The chain couples TRBV7-2 to TRBJ1-4, with unresolved D. Trimming took off 3 bases at V and 4 bases at J, with 9 bases between the two ends. The length of the CDR3 is 14 residues. Germline assignment: CDR1 SGHTA and CDR2 FQGNSA. The CDR3 region is CASSLAPRNEKLFF. As DNA, the CDR3 is TGTGCCAGCAGCTTGGCACCCCGTAATGAAAAACTGTTTTTT.

The chain employs TRBV28 and TRBJ1-2; a possible D gene is TRBD1 (6 bases). Trimming took 5 bases from V and 7 from J, leaving 14 bases between them. The germline V gene has CDR1 MDHEN and CDR2 SYDVKM. The CDR3 sequence is 13 residues long. The CDR3 DNA reads as TGTGCCAGCAGTCTCCGGGACATCCTTGGCTACACCTTC. It specifies CASSLRDILGYTF.

This clone was counted a single time. The chain is built from TRBV20-1 and TRBJ2-1, with 12 bases aligning to TRBD2. This CDR3 spans 16 amino acids. Germline V gene data show CDR1 as DFQATT and CDR2 as SNEGSKA (reference sequence). V shed 3 bases and J 8 bases; nucleotides not matched to a gene: 11. CDR3 loop: CSASRWASGRADEQFF. Written as DNA, the CDR3 is TGCAGTGCTAGTCGGTGGGCTAGCGGGAGGGCTGATGAGCAGTTCTTC.

This chain joins TRBV5-6 and TRBJ2-2; 9 bases fit TRBD2. The V gene's germline CDR1 is SGHDT and CDR2 YYEEEE. The CDR3 has 17 residues. Trimming cost V 4 bases and J 4 bases; bases outside gene matches: 11. The CDR3 protein is CASSAGGVAGVTGELFF. As DNA, the CDR3 is TGTGCCAGCAGCGCCGGCGGGGTAGCGGGAGTCACCGGGGAGCTGTTTTTT.